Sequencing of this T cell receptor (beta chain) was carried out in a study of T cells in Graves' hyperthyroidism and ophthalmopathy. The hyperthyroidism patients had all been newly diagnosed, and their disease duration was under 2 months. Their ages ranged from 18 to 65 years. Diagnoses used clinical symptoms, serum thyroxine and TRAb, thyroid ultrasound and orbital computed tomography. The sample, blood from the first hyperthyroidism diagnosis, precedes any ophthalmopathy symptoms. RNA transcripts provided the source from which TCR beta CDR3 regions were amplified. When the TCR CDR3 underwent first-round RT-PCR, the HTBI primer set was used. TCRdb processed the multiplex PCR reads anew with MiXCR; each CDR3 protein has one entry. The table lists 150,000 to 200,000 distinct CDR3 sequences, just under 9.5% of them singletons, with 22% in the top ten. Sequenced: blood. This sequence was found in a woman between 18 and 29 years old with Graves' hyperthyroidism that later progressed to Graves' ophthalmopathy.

For the CDR3, the DNA is TGTGCCATCAGTGACCCCGGGACAGGGACTACCGGGGAGCTGTTTTTT. Protein sequence: CAISDPGTGTTGELFF. The chain couples TRBV10-3 to TRBJ2-2, with 9 bases fitting TRBD1. The germline CDR1 and CDR2 sequences are ENHRY and SYGVKD. CDR3 length: 16 amino acids. The V gene end was trimmed by 3 bases and the J gene end by 5 bases; junction bases not matched to a gene: 7.